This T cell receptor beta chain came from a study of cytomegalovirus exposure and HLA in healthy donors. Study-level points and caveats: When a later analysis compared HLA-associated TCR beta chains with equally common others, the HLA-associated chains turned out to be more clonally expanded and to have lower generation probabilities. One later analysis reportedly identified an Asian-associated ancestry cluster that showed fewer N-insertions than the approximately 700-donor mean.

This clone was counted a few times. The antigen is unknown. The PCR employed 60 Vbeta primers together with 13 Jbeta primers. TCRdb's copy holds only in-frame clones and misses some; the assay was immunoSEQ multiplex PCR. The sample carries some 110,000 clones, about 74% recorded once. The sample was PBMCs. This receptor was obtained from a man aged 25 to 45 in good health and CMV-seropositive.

CDR3 bases: TGTGCCAGCAGCTTGCAGGGAGGGGAGGGTGAAAAACTGTTTTTT. Its translation: CASSLQGGEGEKLFF. This sequence joins TRBV7-9 and TRBJ1-4, with D tentatively TRBD1 (5 bases). Per germline, CDR1 SEHNR and CDR2 FQNEAQ (reference sequence). The CDR3 is 15 amino acids. Trimming shortened V by 3 bases and J by 7 bases, and 15 bases separated the two germline ends.